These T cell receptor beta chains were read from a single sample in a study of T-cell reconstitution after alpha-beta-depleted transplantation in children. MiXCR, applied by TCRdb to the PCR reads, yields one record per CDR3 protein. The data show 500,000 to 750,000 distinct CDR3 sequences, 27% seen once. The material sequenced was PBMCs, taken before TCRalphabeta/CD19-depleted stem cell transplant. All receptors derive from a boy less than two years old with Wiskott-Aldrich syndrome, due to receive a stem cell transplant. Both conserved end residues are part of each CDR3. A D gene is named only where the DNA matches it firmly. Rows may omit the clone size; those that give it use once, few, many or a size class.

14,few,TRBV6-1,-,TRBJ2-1,CASSREAIDYEQFF,TGTGCCAGCTCTAGGGAGGCCATAGATTATGAGCAGTTCTTC
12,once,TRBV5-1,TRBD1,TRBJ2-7,CASGQGTYEQYF,TGCGCCAGCGGACAGGGAACCTACGAGCAGTACTTC
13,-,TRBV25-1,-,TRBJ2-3,CASSTDSTDTQYF,TGTGCCAGCAGTACGGACAGCACAGATACGCAGTATTTT
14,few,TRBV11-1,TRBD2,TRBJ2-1,CASSPTGTRYEQFF,TGTGCCAGCAGCCCAACCGGGACTAGGTATGAGCAGTTCTTC
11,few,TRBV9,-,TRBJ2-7,CASSESSPTYF,TGTGCCAGCAGCGAGTCCTCTCCCACGTACTTC
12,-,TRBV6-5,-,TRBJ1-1,CASSYGGGEAFF,TGTGCCAGCAGTTACGGAGGGGGTGAGGCTTTCTTT
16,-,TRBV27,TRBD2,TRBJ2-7,CASSLLSGANSYEQYF,TGTGCCAGCAGTTTATTGAGCGGGGCCAACTCCTACGAGCAGTACTTC
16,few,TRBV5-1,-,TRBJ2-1,CASSLETTYKGDEQFF,TGCGCCAGCAGCTTGGAGACGACCTACAAGGGCGATGAGCAGTTCTTC
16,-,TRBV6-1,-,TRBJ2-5,CASSPGVRRNQETQYF,TGTGCCAGCAGTCCTGGGGTCAGGCGTAATCAAGAGACCCAGTACTTC
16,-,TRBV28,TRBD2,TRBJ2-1,CASSLFIAGGRNEQFF,TGTGCCAGCAGCCTTTTTATAGCGGGAGGGCGTAATGAGCAGTTCTTC
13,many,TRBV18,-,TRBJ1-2,CASSPGTFYGYTF,TGTGCCAGCTCTCCCGGGACCTTCTATGGCTACACCTTC
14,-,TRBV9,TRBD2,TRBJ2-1,CASSVRGRYNEQFF,TGTGCCAGCAGCGTGCGCGGGAGATACAATGAGCAGTTCTTC
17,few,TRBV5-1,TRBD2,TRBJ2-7,CASSLTSGSFRVYEQYF,TGCGCCAGCAGCTTGACTAGCGGGAGTTTCCGAGTTTACGAGCAGTACTTC
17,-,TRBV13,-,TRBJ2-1,CASSLRNRGGIYNEQFF,TGTGCCAGCAGCTTACGGAACAGGGGGGGGATATACAATGAGCAGTTCTTC
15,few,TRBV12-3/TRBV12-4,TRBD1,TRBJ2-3,CASSYRGSGTDTQYF,TGTGCCAGCAGTTACAGGGGCAGTGGCACAGATACGCAGTATTTT
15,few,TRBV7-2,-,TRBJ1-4,CASSLVRVSNEKLFF,TGTGCCAGCAGCTTAGTCAGGGTTTCTAATGAAAAACTGTTTTTT
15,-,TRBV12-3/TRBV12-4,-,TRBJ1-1,CASSPRERMNTEAFF,TGTGCCAGCAGTCCAAGGGAACGGATGAACACTGAAGCTTTCTTT
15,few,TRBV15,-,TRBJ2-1,CATSRAHLWGDEQFF,TGTGCCACCAGCAGAGCTCACCTTTGGGGAGATGAGCAGTTCTTC
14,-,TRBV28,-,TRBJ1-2,CASSLPEGGNGYTF,TGTGCCAGCAGTCTCCCGGAGGGAGGGAATGGCTACACCTTC
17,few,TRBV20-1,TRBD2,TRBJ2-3,CSAARPSGSLGTDTQYF,TGCAGTGCTGCACGACCTAGCGGGAGTCTCGGCACAGATACGCAGTATTTT
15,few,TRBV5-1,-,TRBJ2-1,CASSLIPGTPNEQFF,TGCGCCAGCAGCCTCATTCCCGGGACCCCGAATGAGCAGTTCTTC
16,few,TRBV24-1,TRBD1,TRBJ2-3,CATSDPGTGRTDTQYF,TGTGCCACCAGTGACCCCGGGACAGGGAGGACAGATACGCAGTATTTT
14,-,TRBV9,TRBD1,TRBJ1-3,CASKRDSSGNTIYF,TGTGCCAGCAAGCGGGACAGCTCTGGAAACACCATATATTTT
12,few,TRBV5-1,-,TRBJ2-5,CASSTGVETQYF,TGCGCCAGCAGCACGGGGGTAGAGACCCAGTACTTC
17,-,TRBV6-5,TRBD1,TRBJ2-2,CASSSFPTGRNTGELFF,TGTGCCAGCAGTTCCTTCCCGACAGGGCGGAACACCGGGGAGCTGTTTTTT
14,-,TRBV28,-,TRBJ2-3,CASSLRSRTDTQYF,TGTGCCAGCAGTTTGCGTTCGCGGACAGATACGCAGTATTTT
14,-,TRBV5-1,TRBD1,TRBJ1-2,CASSLGQGLSGYTF,TGCGCCAGCAGCTTAGGACAGGGGTTAAGCGGCTACACCTTC
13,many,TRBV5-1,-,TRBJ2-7,CASSLFSTYEQYF,TGCGCCAGCAGCTTGTTCAGTACCTACGAGCAGTACTTC
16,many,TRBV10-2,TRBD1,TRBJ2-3,CASSEWGRGQTDTQYF,TGCGCCAGCAGTGAGTGGGGCAGGGGGCAGACAGATACGCAGTATTTT
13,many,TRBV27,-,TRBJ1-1,CASSSEANTEAFF,TGTGCCAGCAGTTCAGAGGCGAACACTGAAGCTTTCTTT
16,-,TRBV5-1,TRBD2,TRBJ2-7,CASSLGEASGSYEQYF,TGCGCCAGCAGCTTGGGTGAAGCTAGCGGGAGTTACGAGCAGTACTTC
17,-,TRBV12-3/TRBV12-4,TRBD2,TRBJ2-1,CASSTYIGGRAYNEQFF,TGTGCCAGCAGTACCTATATCGGCGGGAGGGCCTACAATGAGCAGTTCTTC
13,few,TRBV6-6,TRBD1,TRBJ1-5,CASSRQGIEPQHF,TGTGCCAGCAGTCGACAGGGGATCGAGCCCCAGCATTTT
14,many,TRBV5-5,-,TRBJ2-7,CASSLGTPLREQYF,TGTGCCAGCAGCTTGGGGACGCCCCTAAGGGAGCAGTACTTC
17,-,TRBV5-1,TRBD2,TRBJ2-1,CASSLGRLAGGPDEQFF,TGCGCCAGCAGCTTGGGGAGACTAGCGGGAGGGCCGGATGAGCAGTTCTTC
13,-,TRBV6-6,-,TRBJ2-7,CASSYLAVYEQYF,TGTGCCAGCAGTTACTTGGCAGTCTACGAGCAGTACTTC
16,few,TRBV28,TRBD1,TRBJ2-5,CASSLGQGGGEETQYF,TGTGCCAGCAGTCTCGGACAGGGAGGAGGGGAAGAGACCCAGTACTTC
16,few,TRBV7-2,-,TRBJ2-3,CASSLIARASTDTQYF,TGTGCCAGCAGCTTAATAGCGAGAGCTAGCACAGATACGCAGTATTTT
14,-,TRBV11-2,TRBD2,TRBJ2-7,CASSLRGSLDEQYF,TGTGCCAGCAGCTTACGCGGGAGTTTAGACGAGCAGTACTTC
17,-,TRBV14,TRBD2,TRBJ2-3,CASSLQRTSGSTDTQYF,TGTGCCAGCAGCTTACAGAGGACTAGCGGGAGCACAGATACGCAGTATTTT
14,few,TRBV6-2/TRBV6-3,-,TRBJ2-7,CASRVGPSAYEQYF,TGTGCCAGCAGAGTGGGGCCTAGCGCGTACGAGCAGTACTTC
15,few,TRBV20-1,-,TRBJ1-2,CSAPPRGNYLYGYTF,TGCAGTGCCCCACCACGGGGGAACTACCTCTATGGCTACACCTTC
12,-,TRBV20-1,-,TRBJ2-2,CSARDPYGELFF,TGCAGTGCTAGAGATCCCTACGGGGAGCTGTTTTTT
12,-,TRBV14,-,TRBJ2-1,CASSQDTVRQFF,TGTGCCAGCAGCCAAGATACGGTGAGGCAGTTCTTC
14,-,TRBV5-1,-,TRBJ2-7,CASSTEAPPYEQYF,TGCGCCAGCAGCACAGAGGCCCCCCCCTACGAGCAGTACTTC
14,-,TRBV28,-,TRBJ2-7,CASSSYEQGYEQYF,TGTGCCAGCAGTTCCTACGAACAGGGATACGAGCAGTACTTC
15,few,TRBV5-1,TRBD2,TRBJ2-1,CASSLEREGLHEQFF,TGCGCCAGCAGCTTGGAACGGGAGGGCCTTCATGAGCAGTTCTTC
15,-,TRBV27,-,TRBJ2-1,CASSLSGRGRGEQFF,TGTGCCAGCAGTTTATCGGGGCGGGGCCGGGGTGAGCAGTTCTTC
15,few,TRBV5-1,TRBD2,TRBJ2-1,CASSLALAAYNEQFF,TGCGCCAGCAGCTTGGCGCTAGCGGCTTACAATGAGCAGTTCTTC
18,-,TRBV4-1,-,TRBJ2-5,CASSQLAWAAGGGETQYF,TGCGCCAGCAGCCAACTAGCCTGGGCGGCGGGTGGTGGGGAGACCCAGTACTTC